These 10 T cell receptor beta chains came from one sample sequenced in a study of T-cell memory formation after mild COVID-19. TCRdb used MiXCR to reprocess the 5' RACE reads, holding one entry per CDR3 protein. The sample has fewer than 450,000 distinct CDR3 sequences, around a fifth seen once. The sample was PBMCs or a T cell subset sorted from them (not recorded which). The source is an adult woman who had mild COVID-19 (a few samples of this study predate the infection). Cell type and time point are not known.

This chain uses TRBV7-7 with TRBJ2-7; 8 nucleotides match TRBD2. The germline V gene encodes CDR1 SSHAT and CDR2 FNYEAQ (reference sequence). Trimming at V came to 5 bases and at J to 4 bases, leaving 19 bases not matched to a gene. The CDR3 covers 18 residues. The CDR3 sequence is CASSIGTLGRGARYEQYF. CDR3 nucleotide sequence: TGTGCCAGCAGCATAGGGACCCTAGGGCGGGGGGCAAGATACGAGCAGTACTTC.

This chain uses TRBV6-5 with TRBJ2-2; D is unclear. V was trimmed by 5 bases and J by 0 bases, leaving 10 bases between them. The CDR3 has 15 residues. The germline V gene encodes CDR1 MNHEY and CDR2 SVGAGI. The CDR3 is CASSQSWANTGELFF. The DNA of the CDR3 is TGTGCCAGCAGTCAGAGCTGGGCGAACACCGGGGAGCTGTTTTTT.

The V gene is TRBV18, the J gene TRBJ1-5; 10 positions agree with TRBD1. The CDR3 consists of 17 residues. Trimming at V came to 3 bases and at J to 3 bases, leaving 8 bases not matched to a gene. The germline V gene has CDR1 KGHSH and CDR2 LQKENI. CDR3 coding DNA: TGTGCCAGCTCACCTACCGGGACAGGGGCTTTCAATCAGCCCCAGCATTTT. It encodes CASSPTGTGAFNQPQHF.

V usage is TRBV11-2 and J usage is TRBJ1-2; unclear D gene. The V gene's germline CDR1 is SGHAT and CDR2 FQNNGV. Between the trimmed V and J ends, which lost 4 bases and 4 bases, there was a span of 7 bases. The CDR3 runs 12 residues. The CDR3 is CASSSGSYGYTF. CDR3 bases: TGTGCCAGCAGCTCGGGCAGCTATGGCTACACCTTC.

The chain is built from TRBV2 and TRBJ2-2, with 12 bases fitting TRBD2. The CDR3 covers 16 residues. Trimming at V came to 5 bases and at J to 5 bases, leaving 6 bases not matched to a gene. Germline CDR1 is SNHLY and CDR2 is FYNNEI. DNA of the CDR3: TGTGCCAGCAGTCTACTAGCGGGAGGAGGAACCGGGGAGCTGTTTTTT. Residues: CASSLLAGGGTGELFF.

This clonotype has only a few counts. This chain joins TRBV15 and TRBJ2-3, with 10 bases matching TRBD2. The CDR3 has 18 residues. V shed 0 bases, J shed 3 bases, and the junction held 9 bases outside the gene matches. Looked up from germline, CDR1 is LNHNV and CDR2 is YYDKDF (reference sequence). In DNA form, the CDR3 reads TGTGCCACCAGCAGAGATACGGCTAGCGGGAGTGTTACAGATACGCAGTATTTT. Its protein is CATSRDTASGSVTDTQYF.

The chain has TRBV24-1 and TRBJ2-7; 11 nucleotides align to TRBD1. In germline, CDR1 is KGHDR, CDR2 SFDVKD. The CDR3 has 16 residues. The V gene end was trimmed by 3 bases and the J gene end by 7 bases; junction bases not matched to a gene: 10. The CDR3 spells CATSDAPGTGGQEQYF. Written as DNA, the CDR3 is TGTGCCACCAGTGATGCTCCCGGGACAGGGGGACAGGAGCAGTACTTC.

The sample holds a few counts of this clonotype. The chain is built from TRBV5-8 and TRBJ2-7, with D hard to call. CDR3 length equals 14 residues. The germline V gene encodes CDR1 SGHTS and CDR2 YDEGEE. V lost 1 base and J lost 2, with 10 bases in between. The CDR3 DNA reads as TGTGCCAGCAGCTTGTATGCAGGTCCCTACGAGCAGTACTTC. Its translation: CASSLYAGPYEQYF.

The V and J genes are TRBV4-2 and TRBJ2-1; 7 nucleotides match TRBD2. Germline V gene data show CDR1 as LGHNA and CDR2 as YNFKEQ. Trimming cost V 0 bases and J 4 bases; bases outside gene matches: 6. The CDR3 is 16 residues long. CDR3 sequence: CASSQDLAEVYNEQFF. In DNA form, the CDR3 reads TGTGCCAGCAGCCAAGATCTAGCGGAGGTTTACAATGAGCAGTTCTTC.

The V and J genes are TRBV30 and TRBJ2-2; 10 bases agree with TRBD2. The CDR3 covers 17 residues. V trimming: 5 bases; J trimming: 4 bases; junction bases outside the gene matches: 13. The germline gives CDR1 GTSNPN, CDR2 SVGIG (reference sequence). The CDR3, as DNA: TGTGCCTGGCGAAAGCCCGGGACTAGCGAGCTCACCGGGGAGCTGTTTTTT. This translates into CAWRKPGTSELTGELFF.